This note documents a single T cell receptor (beta chain) sequence. While infection was still active, Seattle patients were enrolled and then followed longitudinally. The data are from a study of blood T cell repertoires in COVID-19. As for the study in general: Nucleic acid was either cDNA or gDNA, and it came from T cells, B-cell-depleted T cells, or PBMCs.

Germline V gene lookup returns CDR1 MNHEY and CDR2 SVGAGI. The CDR3 is 16 residues long. The trim removed 4 bases at V and 4 bases at J, leaving 10 bases unmatched. Produced via immunoSEQ multiplex PCR; TCRdb's table is partial and in-frame only. This table has some 270,000 clones, roughly 86% appearing once. The sequencing input was peripheral blood. V and J are TRBV6-5 and TRBJ1-2, with 9 bases fitting TRBD1. This sequence originates from a woman at least 80 years old with COVID-19, enrolled during active disease. The CDR3 DNA is TGTGCCAGCAGTTCCACAACAGGGGGCGATGTCTATGGCTACACCTTC. This encodes CASSSTTGGDVYGYTF.